Listed here are 20 T cell receptor beta chains from one sample, sequenced in a study of blood T cell repertoires in COVID-19. Profiled with immunoSEQ multiplex PCR; TCRdb holds only in-frame clones, not every one. This table holds some 120,000 clones, about 89% found once. Sequences were obtained from peripheral blood. These receptors all stem from a man in his forties with acute or convalescent COVID-19.

This clone was seen just once. The chain recombines TRBV4-1 with TRBJ2-7, with no clear D. The CDR3 totals 14 residues. V dropped 5 bases and J dropped 3 bases, with 14 bases sitting between them. CDR1 MGHRA and CDR2 YSYEKL come from the germline V gene. As DNA, the CDR3 is TGCGCCAGCAGCGGGCCCGGCAAAAACTACGAGCAGTACTTC. Its protein is CASSGPGKNYEQYF.

The V and J genes are TRBV25-1 and TRBJ1-1; 7 bases agree with TRBD1. Germline loops: CDR1 MGHDK, CDR2 SYGVNS. V trimming: 5 bases; J trimming: 5 bases; junction bases outside the gene matches: 8. The CDR3 runs to 14 residues. The CDR3 bases are TGTGCCAGCAGTAAACAGGGGTTTTGGACTGAAGCTTTCTTT. Translating it yields CASSKQGFWTEAFF. Together with reference TRBV25-1 and TRBJ1-1, the CDR3 gives the full variable domain: EADIYQTPRYLVIGTGKKITLECSQTMGHDKMYWYQQDPGMELHLIHYSYGVNSTEKGDLSSESTVSRIRTEHFPLTLESARPSHTSQYLCASSKQGFWTEAFFGQGTRLTVV.

This rearrangement joins TRBV20-1 to TRBJ1-1, with D hard to call. CDR1 and CDR2 (germline): DFQATT, SNEGSKA (reference sequence). This CDR3 has 11 residues. V lost 8 bases and J lost 5, with 12 bases in between. The CDR3 region has the DNA TGCAGTCCTGAGCGACGGACTGAAGCTTTCTTT. Residues: CSPERRTEAFF.

This clone is a singleton in its sample. V usage is TRBV7-2 and J usage is TRBJ1-2, with D unclear. The CDR3 totals 14 residues. In germline, CDR1 is SGHTA, CDR2 FQGNSA. Trimming cost V 1 base and J 0 bases, with 6 bases left between them. The CDR3 sequence is CASSLEGANYGYTF. The CDR3 DNA is TGTGCCAGCAGCTTAGAAGGAGCTAACTATGGCTACACCTTC. The variable domain in full, with the rest retrieved from reference TRBV7-2 and TRBJ1-2, is GAGVSQSPSNKVTEKGKDVELRCDPISGHTALYWYRQSLGQGLEFLIYFQGNSAPDKSGLPSDRFSAERTGGSVSTLTIQRTQQEDSAVYLCASSLEGANYGYTFGSGTRLTVV.

The V call is TRBV29-1, the J call TRBJ1-1, with 8 positions matching TRBD1. V was clipped by 6 bases and J by 4 bases; unmatched bases: 7. Germline CDR1 is SQVTM and CDR2 is ANQGSEA. The CDR3 contains 13 residues. CDR3: CSVDRVGATEAFF. The CDR3 DNA reads TGCAGCGTGGACAGGGTCGGTGCCACTGAAGCTTTCTTT.

This clone was detected a few times. In nucleotides, the CDR3 is TGTGCCAGCAGCAAAGGGGACAGTGACCTTGGAAACACCATATATTTT. Translating it yields CASSKGDSDLGNTIYF. The chain joins TRBV9 to TRBJ1-3, with 7 nucleotides matching TRBD1. V was clipped by 4 bases and J by 3 bases; unmatched bases: 10. Germline V gene data show CDR1 as SGDLS and CDR2 as YYNGEE. The CDR3 spans 16 residues. Full variable domain (rest looked up from reference TRBV9 and TRBJ1-3): DSGVTQTPKHLITATGQRVTLRCSPRSGDLSVYWYQQSLDQGLQFLIQYYNGEERAKGNILERFSAQQFPDLHSELNLSSLELGDSALYFCASSKGDSDLGNTIYFGEGSWLTVV.

The chain carries TRBV3-1 (or the pseudogene TRBV3-2) and TRBJ2-1, with TRBD2 matching over 7 bases. Trimming removed 3 bases from V and 7 bases from J; junction bases left unmatched: 6. Germline V gives CDR1 LGHDT, CDR2 YNNKEL (reference sequence). There are 14 residues in the CDR3. The DNA of the CDR3 is TGTGCCAGCAGCCAGGCCCTAGCGGAGAATGAGCAGTTCTTC. Its protein product is CASSQALAENEQFF.

The chain carries TRBV10-3 and TRBJ2-2, with TRBD1 identical over 7 bases. Germline V CDR1 and CDR2: ENHRY, SYGVKD. The CDR3 covers 14 residues. The trim removed 7 bases at V and 6 bases at J, leaving 8 bases unmatched. The CDR3 region is CAITDREGAGELFF. The CDR3 region has the DNA TGTGCCATCACCGACAGGGAAGGGGCCGGGGAGCTGTTTTTT.

The rearrangement joins TRBV3-1 (or the pseudogene TRBV3-2) to TRBJ1-1; TRBD1 matches at 7 bases. Per germline, CDR1 LGHDT and CDR2 YNNKEL (reference sequence). The CDR3 contains 15 residues. J lost 5 bases, V lost 3 bases, and 9 bases had no gene match. CDR3 DNA: TGTGCCAGCAGCCATCAACAGGGGTGGAGGACTGAAGCTTTCTTT. Protein product: CASSHQQGWRTEAFF.

The chain employs TRBV7-9 and TRBJ2-1, with TRBD2 identical over 12 bases. Germline values: CDR1 SEHNR, CDR2 FQNEAQ (reference sequence). This CDR3 region has 16 residues. Germline trimming cut 2 bases from V and 5 bases from J; bases unmatched to any gene: 4. CDR3 sequence: CASSLFRTSGNNEQFF. The DNA for the CDR3 is TGTGCCAGCAGCTTATTCCGGACTAGCGGGAACAATGAGCAGTTCTTC.

The V call is TRBV19, the J call TRBJ2-1, with 8 bases lining up with TRBD2. The germline V gene encodes CDR1 LNHDA and CDR2 SQIVND (reference sequence). Germline trimming cut 3 bases from V and 4 bases from J; bases unmatched to any gene: 5. The CDR3 contains 15 residues. DNA of the CDR3: TGTGCCAGTAGTATGAGTAGCGGGACATACAATGAGCAGTTCTTC. It specifies CASSMSSGTYNEQFF.

The V gene is TRBV3-1 (or the pseudogene TRBV3-2), the J gene TRBJ2-1, with D unresolved. There are 14 residues in the CDR3. Trimming removed 4 bases at V and 4 bases at J, with 11 bases between. Germline lookup yields CDR1 LGHDT and CDR2 YNNKEL (reference sequence). As DNA, the CDR3 is TGTGCCAGCAGCCGAGAAGCGACTTACAATGAGCAGTTCTTC. Translating it yields CASSREATYNEQFF.

As DNA, the CDR3 is TGCGCCAGCAGCCAAGCGGACAGACGTACCAACTATGGCTACACCTTC. Translating it yields CASSQADRRTNYGYTF. The J gene is TRBJ1-2, the V gene TRBV4-1; tentative D call: TRBD1 (6 bases). V gave up 1 base and J gave up 2 bases, with 14 bases separating them. Per the germline V gene, CDR1 is MGHRA and CDR2 is YSYEKL. The CDR3 is made up of 16 amino acids.

V and J are TRBV16 and TRBJ1-5; D is unclear. Germline CDR1 KGHSY, CDR2 FQNENV. The CDR3 has 14 amino acids. Deletions cut 0 bases from V and 0 bases from J, with 3 bases between. The CDR3 loop reads CASSQSNSNQPQHF. The CDR3 region has the DNA TGTGCCAGCAGCCAATCTAATAGCAATCAGCCCCAGCATTTT.

The chain recombines TRBV12-5 with TRBJ2-1, with 10 bases aligning to TRBD2. Germline lookup yields CDR1 LGHNT and CDR2 FRNRAP. V gave up 0 bases and J gave up 6 bases; unmatched junction bases: 11. CDR3 length: 18 amino acids. This CDR3 reads CASGLVLSGRAWGNEQFF. In DNA, the CDR3 is TGTGCTAGTGGTTTGGTACTAAGCGGGAGGGCCTGGGGCAATGAGCAGTTCTTC. The full variable domain, with the rest looked up from reference TRBV12-5 and TRBJ2-1, is DARVTQTPRHKVTEMGQEVTMRCQPILGHNTVFWYRQTMMQGLELLAYFRNRAPLDDSGMPKDRFSAEMPDATLATLKIQPSEPRDSAVYFCASGLVLSGRAWGNEQFFGPGTRLTVL.

The CDR3 reads CASSLTGWGNQPQHF. CDR3 nucleotides: TGTGCCAGCAGCTTAACAGGGTGGGGGAATCAGCCCCAGCATTTT. The V gene is TRBV11-2, the J gene TRBJ1-5; D may be TRBD1 (6 bases). The CDR3 spans 15 residues. The ends were cut back, 2 bases at V and 4 bases at J, with 12 bases in the middle. Germline V gene lookup returns CDR1 SGHAT and CDR2 FQNNGV.

The chain combines TRBV18 with TRBJ1-1, with unresolved D. Germline V gene sequence: CDR1 KGHSH, CDR2 LQKENI. The CDR3 is 13 residues long. With 3 bases removed from V and 1 base from J, the gap between germline ends came to 6 bases. The DNA of the CDR3 is TGTGCCAGCTCACCTAAAAAGAACACTGAAGCTTTCTTT. Its protein product is CASSPKKNTEAFF.

V is TRBV2 and J is TRBJ2-5; 11 bases fit TRBD2. Germline CDR1 and CDR2: SNHLY and FYNNEI. The CDR3 contains 16 residues. Trimming cost V 3 bases and J 4 bases; bases outside gene matches: 7. For the CDR3, the DNA is TGTGCCAGCAGTGATGGGCTAGCGGGGGGAACAGAGACCCAGTACTTC. It translates to CASSDGLAGGTETQYF.

The chain couples TRBV6-6 to TRBJ1-1; no clear D gene. This CDR3 is 16 amino acids long. Germline V gene data show CDR1 as MNHNY and CDR2 as SVGAGI (reference sequence). V was pared by 6 bases and J by 2 bases, with 19 bases between. The CDR3 DNA follows: TGTGCCAGCAGCCCCCGGGAGCTAAACCCCAACACTGAAGCTTTCTTT. This sequence encodes CASSPRELNPNTEAFF.

V is TRBV5-1 and J is TRBJ2-7, with 7 bases matching TRBD1. V was pared by 3 bases and J by 3 bases, with 6 bases of the junction left unmatched. This CDR3 is 14 amino acids long. The germline CDR1 and CDR2 sequences are SGHRS and YFSETQ. The CDR3 region is CASSYRGFGYEQYF. For the CDR3, the DNA is TGCGCCAGCAGCTACAGGGGTTTCGGCTACGAGCAGTACTTC.